Here is one TCR delta chain with its context. This clone registers as large (0.1 to 1%) within its sample. The target of this receptor is not known. No per-base quality is available; no much larger clone lies one base away. The sample holds other DNA sequences that translate to the same CDR3. The source of the sample is a study of fetal and pediatric gammadelta thymocytes (dated by TCRdb to 2021 to 2024). Concerning the study at large: Previously published data and newly generated, unpublished data were combined in the bulk gammadelta thymocyte repertoires, which were used to strengthen a single-cell study of gammadelta thymocyte development. The bulk gammadelta thymocyte repertoire set covered roughly ten subjects in total, 3 fetal thymus donors and 7 pediatric thymus donors. The bulk gammadelta thymocyte repertoires combined unpublished data with previously published data (refs 27,28). To increase subject numbers and strengthen the CDR3 publicity analysis, bulk TCR repertoire data were added.

Staining of thymocytes was performed with Zombie NIR viability dye and with antibodies against CD3 (UCHT1), TCRgammadelta (11F2), TCRVgamma9 (IMMU360) and TCRVdelta2 (IMMU389). TRD and TRG CDR3 repertoires were generated in bulk, separately, from sorted Vgamma9Vdelta2 and nonVgamma9Vdelta2 gammadelta thymocytes obtained from human fetal and pediatric thymuses. In Belgium, pediatric thymus tissue was obtained from children undergoing cardiac surgery. The pediatric thymus donors included in the study ranged in age from roughly 1 to 12 years. Thymic cell suspensions were prepared from fetal and post-natal thymuses as described previously. NonVgamma9Vdelta2 thymocytes were sorted as CD3+ gammadeltaTCR+ cells that did not have the Vgamma9+Vdelta2+ phenotype. A FACS Aria III cell sorter (BD Biosciences) was used for cell sorting. The cysteine opens and the phenylalanine closes a CDR3 of 19 amino acids. Just CDR3 DNA is preserved here, 57 bases in frame from base 1. Per the germline V gene, TSWWSYY is the CDR1 and QGS is the CDR2. Trimming leaves V shorter by 5 bases and J shorter by 1 base, with the junction holding 11 bases beyond the gene matches.

Data came from an Illumina MiSeq. The original methods were these. For publicity analysis, the Vgamma9Vdelta2 and nonVgamma9Vdelta2 bulk CDR3 files of each subject were merged into one combined repertoire per subject. Using base R and dplyr, each CDR3 amino acid sequence was checked across 9 single-cell datasets and nine to ten bulk repertoires to give a publicity score ranging from 0 to 19. Via CATT, TCRdb reprocessed the public reads, and rows with identical DNA were then joined. TCRdb's processing, not the study's, gives the V and J calls here. The sample table records over 1,500 delta-chain clones; around 27% of these occur just once. Jointly, the top ten make up over 4% of the sample. What the authors observed across the whole study: Compared with post-natal repertoires, fetal gammadelta thymocyte repertoires were previously reported to be enriched for TRDV2, TRGV8 and TRGV9 usage, low N additions and public CDR3s.

The V and J genes are TRDV1 and TRDJ2, and 12 junctional nucleotides match TRDD3. The source material was non-Vgamma9Vdelta2 gamma-delta T cells from the thymus. The sample's cell subset or site label is to be understood as: CD3+gammadeltaTCR+ thymocytes not co-expressing Vgamma9 and Vdelta2. The receptor comes from a child who underwent cardiac surgery and was recorded as healthy. CDR3 loop: CALGPPSTGGYFLTAQLFF. The DNA sequence follows: TGTGCTCTTGGGCCACCGAGTACTGGGGGATACTTTTTGACAGCACAACTCTTCTTT.